This TCR beta chain is from a study of OX40 agonist ivuxolimab in advanced cancers. Study-wide points: Part of the nonresponder group also had normalized T-cell clonal expansion that was low. Still undetermined is the antigen specificity of the expanded peripheral T cells. Blood T cells, both CD4+ and CD8+, expanded clonally by week 6 at 0.1 to 3.0 mg/kg.

Method: immunoSEQ multiplex PCR; TCRdb's copy keeps in-frame clones and lacks some. The sample has 8,000 or so clones, about 90% seen once. In the case of this clone: The antigen is undetermined.

Germline V CDR1 and CDR2: LGHNA, YNFKEQ. This CDR3 has 15 amino acids. Trimming removed 0 bases at V and 0 bases at J, with 3 bases between. This TCR derives from an adult with an advanced solid tumor such as melanoma, head and neck, liver or kidney cancer. The V and J genes are TRBV4-2 and TRBJ2-6; D remains unclear. The sample here was CD4+ or CD8+ T cells sorted from blood, taken in a trial of the OX40 agonist ivuxolimab. As DNA, the CDR3 is TGTGCCAGCAGCCAAGAACGCTCTGGGGCCAACGTCCTGACTTTC. Amino acid sequence: CASSQERSGANVLTF.